These 9 T cell receptor beta chains were sequenced from one sample in a study of CD8 T cells in ankylosing spondylitis. Study-wide findings and caveats: Typical of ankylosing spondylitis blood, it appeared, was a TCR beta motif of about eight highly homologous variants.

TCRdb reanalysed the 5' RACE reads using MiXCR and keeps one entry per CDR3 protein. The sample has 700,000 to 850,000 distinct CDR3 sequences, 12% seen once; the top ten hold 0.51%. For these receptors, no antigen is known. Sequenced sample: blood, either unsorted or a sorted T cell fraction (not recorded which). All receptors derive from a male donor with ankylosing spondylitis.

This chain connects TRBV20-1 to TRBJ2-3; a possible D gene is TRBD2 (7 bases). The V gene lost 5 bases and the J gene lost 3 bases, with 18 bases spanning the gap. Germline loops: CDR1 DFQATT, CDR2 SNEGSKA (reference sequence). The CDR3 contains 15 residues. CDR3 protein: CSAPLGGASTDTQYF. The CDR3 nucleotides are TGCAGTGCTCCCCTAGGGGGGGCCTCGACAGATACGCAGTATTTT.

This clonotype was counted a few times. V usage is TRBV20-1 and J usage is TRBJ1-2; possible D gene TRBD1, 5 bases. The CDR3 has 14 amino acids. Germline values: CDR1 DFQATT, CDR2 SNEGSKA (reference sequence). The V and J ends lost 5 bases and 5 bases respectively, with 18 bases between them. The DNA of the CDR3 is TGCAGTGCTGCTGGACACCTCTTAGAATATGGCTACACCTTC. Translating gives CSAAGHLLEYGYTF.

This clonotype has ten or more counts. This sequence joins TRBV7-2 and TRBJ2-2, with D unclear. CDR1 is SGHTA, CDR2 FQGNSA, per germline. The V end was cut by 7 bases, the J end by 4 bases, with 7 bases between. The CDR3 contains 12 residues. The CDR3 region has the DNA TGTGCCAGCACCTGGCGCACCGGGGAGCTGTTTTTT. Protein product: CASTWRTGELFF.

This clonotype showed up many times. The rearrangement links TRBV20-1 to TRBJ1-1; 7 nucleotides agree with TRBD1. This CDR3 comprises 11 residues. Per germline, CDR1 DFQATT and CDR2 SNEGSKA (reference sequence). J gave up 11 bases and V 3 bases, and 6 bases lay outside the gene matches. The CDR3 coding sequence is TGCAGTGCTAGGGTGACAGGGTTGGCTTTCTTT. This sequence encodes CSARVTGLAFF.

This rearrangement joins TRBV28 to TRBJ1-1; D is unresolved. The V gene's germline CDR1 is MDHEN and CDR2 SYDVKM. The V end lost 4 bases, the J end lost 4 bases, and 13 bases lay between the germline ends. The CDR3 is 14 residues long. The CDR3 is CASSSDTGPTEAFF. In nucleotides, the CDR3 is TGTGCCAGCAGTTCTGACACGGGCCCCACTGAAGCTTTCTTT. The complete variable domain, with remaining parts taken from reference TRBV28 and TRBJ1-1, reads DVKVTQSSRYLVKRTGEKVFLECVQDMDHENMFWYRQDPGLGLRLIYFSYDVKMKEKGDIPEGYSVSREKKERFSLILESASTNQTSMYLCASSSDTGPTEAFFGQGTRLTVV.

This clonotype came up a few times. This chain links TRBV19 with TRBJ2-2; D uncertain. The CDR3 sequence is 15 residues long. CDR1 is LNHDA and CDR2 is SQIVND in the germline V gene (reference sequence). Deletions cut 5 bases from V and 1 base from J, with 11 bases between. CDR3: CASSLGRWNTGELFF. In DNA form, the CDR3 reads TGTGCCAGTAGTCTTGGACGTTGGAACACCGGGGAGCTGTTTTTT.

The chain recombines TRBV7-2 with TRBJ1-1; 8 positions match TRBD1. From germline, CDR1 is SGHTA and CDR2 FQGNSA. The ends lost 0 bases at V and 1 base at J; junction bases unmatched: 4. This CDR3 is built from 16 residues. The chain's CDR3 is CASSLARQGPNTEAFF. The DNA of the CDR3 is TGTGCCAGCAGCTTAGCGAGACAGGGGCCGAACACTGAAGCTTTCTTT.

In its sample, this clonotype was seen a few times. The chain uses TRBV4-2 and TRBJ2-2; TRBD1 is a possible D gene (6 bases). Germline CDR1 and CDR2: LGHNA and YNFKEQ. This CDR3 comprises 17 residues. V was trimmed by 1 base and J by 5 bases, leaving 17 bases between them. CDR3: CASSQVGTIFGTGELFF. The CDR3 DNA sequence: TGTGCCAGCAGCCAAGTGGGGACAATCTTCGGTACCGGGGAGCTGTTTTTT.

The rearrangement uses TRBV5-1 and TRBJ1-1; D is uncertain. Trimming removed 5 bases from V and 1 base from J, with 15 bases in between. There are 15 residues in the CDR3. Germline V gene lookup returns CDR1 SGHRS and CDR2 YFSETQ. CDR3 amino acids: CASSSRRPSNTEAFF. The DNA of the CDR3 is TGCGCCAGCAGTTCCCGGCGGCCTTCGAACACTGAAGCTTTCTTT.